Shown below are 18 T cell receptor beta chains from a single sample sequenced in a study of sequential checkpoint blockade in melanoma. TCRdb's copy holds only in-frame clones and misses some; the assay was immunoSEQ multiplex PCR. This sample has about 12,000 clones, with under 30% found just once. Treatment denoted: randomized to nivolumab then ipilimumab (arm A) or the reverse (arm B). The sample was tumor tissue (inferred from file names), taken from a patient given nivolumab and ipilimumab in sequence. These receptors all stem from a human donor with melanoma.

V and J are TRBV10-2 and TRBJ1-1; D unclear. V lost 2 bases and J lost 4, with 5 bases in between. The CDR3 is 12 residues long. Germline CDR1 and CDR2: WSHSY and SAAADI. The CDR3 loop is CASSEQITEAFF. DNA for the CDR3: TGCGCCAGCAGTGAGCAAATCACTGAAGCTTTCTTT.

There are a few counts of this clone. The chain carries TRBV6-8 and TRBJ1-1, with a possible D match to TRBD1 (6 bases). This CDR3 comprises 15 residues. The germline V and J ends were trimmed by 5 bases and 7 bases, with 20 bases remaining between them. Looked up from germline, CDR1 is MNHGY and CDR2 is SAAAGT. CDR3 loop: CASSEWGAEGLEAFF. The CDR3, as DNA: TGTGCCAGCAGTGAGTGGGGGGCGGAGGGACTTGAAGCTTTCTTT.

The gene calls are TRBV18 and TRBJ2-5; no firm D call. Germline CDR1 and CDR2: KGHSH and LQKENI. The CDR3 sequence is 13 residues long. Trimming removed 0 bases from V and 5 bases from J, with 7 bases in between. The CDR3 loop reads CASSPPSPETQYF. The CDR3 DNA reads TGTGCCAGCTCACCACCATCGCCCGAGACCCAGTACTTC.

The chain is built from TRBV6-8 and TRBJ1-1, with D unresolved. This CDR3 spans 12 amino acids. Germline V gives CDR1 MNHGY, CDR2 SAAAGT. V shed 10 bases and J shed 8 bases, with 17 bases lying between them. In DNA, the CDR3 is TGTGCCATCACGACCCCGATTGGCGAAGCTTTCTTT. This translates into CAITTPIGEAFF.

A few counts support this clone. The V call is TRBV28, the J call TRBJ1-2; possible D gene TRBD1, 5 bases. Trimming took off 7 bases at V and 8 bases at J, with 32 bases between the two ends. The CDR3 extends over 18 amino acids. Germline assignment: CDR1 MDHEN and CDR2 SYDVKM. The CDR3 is CASTTWGARARGEGGYTF. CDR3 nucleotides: TGTGCCAGCACCACCTGGGGTGCCAGGGCCCGGGGAGAAGGGGGCTACACCTTC.

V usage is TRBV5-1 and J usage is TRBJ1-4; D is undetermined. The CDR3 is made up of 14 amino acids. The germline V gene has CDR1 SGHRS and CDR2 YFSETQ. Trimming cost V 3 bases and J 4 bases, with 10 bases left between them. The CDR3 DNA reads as TGCGCCAGCAGCTCGGGTGCAGTTAATGAAAAACTGTTTTTT. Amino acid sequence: CASSSGAVNEKLFF.

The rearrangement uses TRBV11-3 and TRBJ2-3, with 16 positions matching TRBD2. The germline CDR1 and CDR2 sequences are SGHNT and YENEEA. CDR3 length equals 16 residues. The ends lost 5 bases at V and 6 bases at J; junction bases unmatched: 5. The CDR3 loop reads CASSRGLAGGLDTQYF. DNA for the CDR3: TGTGCCAGCAGCCGGGGACTAGCGGGGGGGCTGGATACGCAGTATTTT.

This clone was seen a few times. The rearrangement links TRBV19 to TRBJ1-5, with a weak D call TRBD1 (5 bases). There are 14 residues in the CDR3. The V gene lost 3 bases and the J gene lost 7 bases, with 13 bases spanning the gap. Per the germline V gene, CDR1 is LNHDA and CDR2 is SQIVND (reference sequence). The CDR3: CASSIGGRGQPQHF. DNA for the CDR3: TGTGCCAGTAGTATTGGGGGACGGGGGCAGCCCCAGCATTTT.

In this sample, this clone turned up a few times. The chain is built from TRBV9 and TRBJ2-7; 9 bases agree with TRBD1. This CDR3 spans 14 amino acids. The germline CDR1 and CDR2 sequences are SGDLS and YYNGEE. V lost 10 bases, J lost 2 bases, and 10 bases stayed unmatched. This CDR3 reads CAGPRGQGTYEQYF. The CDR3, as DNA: TGTGCCGGACCTAGGGGACAGGGAACCTACGAGCAGTACTTC.

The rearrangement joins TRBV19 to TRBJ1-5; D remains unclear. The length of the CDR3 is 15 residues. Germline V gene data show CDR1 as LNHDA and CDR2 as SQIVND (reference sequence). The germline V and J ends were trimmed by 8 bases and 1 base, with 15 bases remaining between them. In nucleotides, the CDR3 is TGTGCCAGTTCATGGGTTGAATGGAGCAATCAGCCCCAGCATTTT. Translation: CASSWVEWSNQPQHF.

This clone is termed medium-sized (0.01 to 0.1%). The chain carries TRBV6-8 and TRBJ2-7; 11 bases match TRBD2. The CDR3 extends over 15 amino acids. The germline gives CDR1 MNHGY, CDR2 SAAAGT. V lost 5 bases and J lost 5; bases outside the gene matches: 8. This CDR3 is CASSAQTSGVDEQYF. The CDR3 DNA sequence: TGTGCCAGCAGTGCCCAGACTAGCGGGGTGGACGAGCAGTACTTC.

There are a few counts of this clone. The CDR3: CASRLPWGFMNTEAFF. DNA for the CDR3: TGTGCAAGTCGCTTACCTTGGGGGTTTATGAACACTGAAGCTTTCTTT. The chain employs TRBV12-2 and TRBJ1-1. TRBV12-2 is classified as a pseudogene. The CDR3 consists of 16 residues.

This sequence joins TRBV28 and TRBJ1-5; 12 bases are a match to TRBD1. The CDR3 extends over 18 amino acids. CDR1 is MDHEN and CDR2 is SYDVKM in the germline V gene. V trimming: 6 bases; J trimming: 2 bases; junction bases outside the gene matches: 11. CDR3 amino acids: CASSPLGTGGLRNQPQHF. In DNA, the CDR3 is TGTGCCAGCAGCCCCCTAGGGACAGGGGGCCTGCGCAATCAGCCCCAGCATTTT.

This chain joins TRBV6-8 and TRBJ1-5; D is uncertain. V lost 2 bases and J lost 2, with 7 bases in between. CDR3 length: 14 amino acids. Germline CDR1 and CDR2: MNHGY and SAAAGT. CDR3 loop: CASSYAWRNQPQHF. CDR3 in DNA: TGTGCCAGCAGTTACGCTTGGCGCAATCAGCCCCAGCATTTT.

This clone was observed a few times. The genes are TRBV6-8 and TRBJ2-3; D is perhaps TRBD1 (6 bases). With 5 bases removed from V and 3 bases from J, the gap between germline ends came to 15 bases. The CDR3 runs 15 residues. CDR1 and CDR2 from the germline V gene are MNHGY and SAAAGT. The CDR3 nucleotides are TGTGCCAGCAGTGTGGGGGCCGTTGAGACAGATACGCAGTATTTT. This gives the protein CASSVGAVETDTQYF.

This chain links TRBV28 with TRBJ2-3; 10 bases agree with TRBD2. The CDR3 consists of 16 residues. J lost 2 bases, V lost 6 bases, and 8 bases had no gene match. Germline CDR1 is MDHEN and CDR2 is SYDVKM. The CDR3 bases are TGTGCCAGCAGCCCACTACTAGCGGGGCTCACAGATACGCAGTATTTT. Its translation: CASSPLLAGLTDTQYF.

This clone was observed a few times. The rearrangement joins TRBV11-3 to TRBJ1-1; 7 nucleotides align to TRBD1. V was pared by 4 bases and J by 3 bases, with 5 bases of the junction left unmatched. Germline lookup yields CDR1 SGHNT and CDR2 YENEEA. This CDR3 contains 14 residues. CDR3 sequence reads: CASSSPDRHTEAFF. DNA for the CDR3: TGTGCCAGCAGCTCGCCGGACAGGCACACTGAAGCTTTCTTT. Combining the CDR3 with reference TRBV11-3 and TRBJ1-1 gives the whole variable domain EAGVVQSPRYKIIEKKQPVAFWCNPISGHNTLYWYLQNLGQGPELLIRYENEEAVDDSQLPKDRFSAERLKGVDSTLKIQPAELGDSAVYLCASSSPDRHTEAFFGQGTRLTVV.

The CDR3 is CARGTSGLQSPGELFF. The CDR3 bases are TGTGCCAGGGGAACTAGCGGTCTCCAAAGTCCCGGGGAGCTGTTTTTT. This chain joins TRBV19 and TRBJ2-2; 8 bases are a match to TRBD2. The CDR3 consists of 16 residues. Germline loops: CDR1 LNHDA, CDR2 SQIVND (reference sequence). The V gene end was trimmed by 9 bases and the J gene end by 6 bases; junction bases not matched to a gene: 15.